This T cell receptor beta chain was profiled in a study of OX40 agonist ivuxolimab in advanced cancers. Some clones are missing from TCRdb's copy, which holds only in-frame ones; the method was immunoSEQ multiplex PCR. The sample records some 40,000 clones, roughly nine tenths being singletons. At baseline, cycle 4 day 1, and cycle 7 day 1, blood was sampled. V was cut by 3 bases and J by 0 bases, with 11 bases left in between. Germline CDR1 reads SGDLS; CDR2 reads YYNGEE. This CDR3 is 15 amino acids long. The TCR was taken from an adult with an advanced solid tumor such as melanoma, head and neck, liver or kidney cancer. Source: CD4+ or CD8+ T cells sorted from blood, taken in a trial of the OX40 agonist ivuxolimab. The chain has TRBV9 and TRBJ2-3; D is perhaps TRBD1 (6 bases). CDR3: CASSAGARSTDTQYF. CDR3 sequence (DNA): TGTGCCAGCAGCGCAGGGGCCCGAAGCACAGATACGCAGTATTTT. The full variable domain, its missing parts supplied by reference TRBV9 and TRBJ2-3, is DSGVTQTPKHLITATGQRVTLRCSPRSGDLSVYWYQQSLDQGLQFLIQYYNGEERAKGNILERFSAQQFPDLHSELNLSSLELGDSALYFCASSAGARSTDTQYFGPGTRLTVL.